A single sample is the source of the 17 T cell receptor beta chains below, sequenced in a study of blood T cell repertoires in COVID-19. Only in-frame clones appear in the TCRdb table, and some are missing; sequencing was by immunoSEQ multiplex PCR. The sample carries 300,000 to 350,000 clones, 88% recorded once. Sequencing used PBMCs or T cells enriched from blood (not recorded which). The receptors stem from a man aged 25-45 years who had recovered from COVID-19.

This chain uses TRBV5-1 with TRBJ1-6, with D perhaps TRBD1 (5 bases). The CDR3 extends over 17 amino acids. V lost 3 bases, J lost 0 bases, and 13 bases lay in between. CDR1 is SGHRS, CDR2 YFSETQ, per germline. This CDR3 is CASSYRDSNSYNSPLHF. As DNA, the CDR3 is TGCGCCAGCAGCTACCGGGACTCCAACTCCTATAATTCACCCCTCCACTTT.

The CDR3 sequence: CAISDGGLGYTF. Here the CDR3 DNA reads TGTGCCATCAGTGACGGGGGGCTTGGCTACACCTTC. V is TRBV10-3 and J is TRBJ1-2, with a tentative D call TRBD1 (6 bases). The V end lost 3 bases, the J end lost 7 bases, and 9 bases lay between the germline ends. The CDR3 has 12 residues. The germline V gene has CDR1 ENHRY and CDR2 SYGVKD.

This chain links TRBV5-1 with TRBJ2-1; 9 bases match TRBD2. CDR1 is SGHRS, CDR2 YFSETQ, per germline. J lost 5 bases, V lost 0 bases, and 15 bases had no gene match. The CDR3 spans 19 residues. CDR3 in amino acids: CASSLGRGGYLRANNEQFF. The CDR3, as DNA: TGCGCCAGCAGCTTGGGGCGGGGGGGCTACCTCCGGGCTAACAATGAGCAGTTCTTC.

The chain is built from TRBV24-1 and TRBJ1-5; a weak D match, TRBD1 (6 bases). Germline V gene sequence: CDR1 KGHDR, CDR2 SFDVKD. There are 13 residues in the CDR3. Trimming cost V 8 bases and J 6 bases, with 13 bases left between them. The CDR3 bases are TGTGCCACCAACGGGGGCGGGGGTCAGCCCCAGCATTTT. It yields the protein CATNGGGGQPQHF.

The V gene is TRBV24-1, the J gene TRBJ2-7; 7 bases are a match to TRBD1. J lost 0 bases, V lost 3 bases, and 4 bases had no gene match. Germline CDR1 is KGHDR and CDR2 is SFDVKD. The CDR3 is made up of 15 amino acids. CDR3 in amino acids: CATSDTGTVSYEQYF. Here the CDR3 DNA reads TGTGCCACCAGTGATACCGGGACAGTCTCCTACGAGCAGTACTTC.

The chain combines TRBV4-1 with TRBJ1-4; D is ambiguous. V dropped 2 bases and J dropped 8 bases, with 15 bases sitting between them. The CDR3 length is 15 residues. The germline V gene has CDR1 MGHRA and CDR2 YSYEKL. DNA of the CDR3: TGCGCCAGCAGCCAACCTCAGGACCGGGAGGAAAAACTGTTTTTT. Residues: CASSQPQDREEKLFF.

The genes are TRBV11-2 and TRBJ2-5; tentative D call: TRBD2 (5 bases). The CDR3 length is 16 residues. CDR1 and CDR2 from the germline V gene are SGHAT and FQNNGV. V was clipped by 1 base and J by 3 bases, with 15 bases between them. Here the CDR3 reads CASSLVGIAPEETQYF. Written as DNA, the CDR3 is TGTGCCAGCAGCTTAGTGGGGATAGCGCCCGAAGAGACCCAGTACTTC.

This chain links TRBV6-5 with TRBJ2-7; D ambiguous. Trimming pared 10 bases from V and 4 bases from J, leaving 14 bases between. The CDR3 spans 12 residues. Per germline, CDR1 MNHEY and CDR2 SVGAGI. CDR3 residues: CATGLPRYEQYF. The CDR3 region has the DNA TGTGCCACCGGTCTCCCTCGGTACGAGCAGTACTTC.

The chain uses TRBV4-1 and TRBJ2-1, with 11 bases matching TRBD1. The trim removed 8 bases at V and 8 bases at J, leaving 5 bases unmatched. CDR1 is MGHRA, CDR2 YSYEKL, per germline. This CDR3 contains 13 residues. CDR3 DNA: TGCGCCAGCCGCGGGACAGGGGGTTATGAGCAGTTCTTC. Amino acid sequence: CASRGTGGYEQFF.

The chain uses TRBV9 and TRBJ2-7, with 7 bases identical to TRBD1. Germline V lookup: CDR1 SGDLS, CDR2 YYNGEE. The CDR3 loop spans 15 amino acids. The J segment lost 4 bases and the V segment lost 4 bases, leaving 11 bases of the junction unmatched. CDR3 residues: CASSPGDREIYEQYF. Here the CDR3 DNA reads TGTGCCAGCAGCCCCGGAGACAGGGAGATTTACGAGCAGTACTTC.

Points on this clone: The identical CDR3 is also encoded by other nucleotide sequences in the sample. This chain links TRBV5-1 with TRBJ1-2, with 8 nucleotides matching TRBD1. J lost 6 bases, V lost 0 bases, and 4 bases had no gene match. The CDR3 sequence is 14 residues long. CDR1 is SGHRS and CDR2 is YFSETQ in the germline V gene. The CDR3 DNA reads TGCGCCAGCAGCTTGGGTCAGGGGGCCGATGGCTACACCTTC. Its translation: CASSLGQGADGYTF.

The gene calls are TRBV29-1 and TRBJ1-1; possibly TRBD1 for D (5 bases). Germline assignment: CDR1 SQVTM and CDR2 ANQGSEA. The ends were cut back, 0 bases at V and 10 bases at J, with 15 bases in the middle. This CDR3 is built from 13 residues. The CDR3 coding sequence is TGCAGCGTTGAAGATCGGCAGGGCGGGGGAGCTTTCTTT. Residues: CSVEDRQGGGAFF.

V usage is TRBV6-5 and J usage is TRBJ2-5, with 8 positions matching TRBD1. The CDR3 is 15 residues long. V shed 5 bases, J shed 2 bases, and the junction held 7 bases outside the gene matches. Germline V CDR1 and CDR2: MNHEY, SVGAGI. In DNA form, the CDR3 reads TGTGCCAGCAGTCCACTCCGGGACAGGCAAGAGACCCAGTACTTC. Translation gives CASSPLRDRQETQYF.

CDR3 nucleotides: TGTGCCAGCAGCTTAGGGACTAGCGGGGGGTATTTCCAAGAGACCCAGTACTTC. It specifies CASSLGTSGGYFQETQYF. The V and J genes are TRBV11-2 and TRBJ2-5, with 14 bases identical to TRBD2. The trim removed 1 base at V and 1 base at J, leaving 5 bases unmatched. Germline CDR1 and CDR2: SGHAT and FQNNGV. CDR3 length: 18 amino acids. The variable domain in full, completed from reference TRBV11-2 and TRBJ2-5, reads EAGVAQSPRYKIIEKRQSVAFWCNPISGHATLYWYQQILGQGPKLLIQFQNNGVVDDSQLPKDRFSAERLKGVDSTLKIQPAKLEDSAVYLCASSLGTSGGYFQETQYFGPGTRLLVL.

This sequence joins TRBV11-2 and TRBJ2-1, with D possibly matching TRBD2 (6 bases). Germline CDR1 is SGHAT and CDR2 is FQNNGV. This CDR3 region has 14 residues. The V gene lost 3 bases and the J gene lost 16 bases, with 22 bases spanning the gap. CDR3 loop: CASSFGLYRSGLFF. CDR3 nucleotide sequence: TGTGCCAGCAGCTTTGGACTATATAGATCGGGGCTCTTCTTC.

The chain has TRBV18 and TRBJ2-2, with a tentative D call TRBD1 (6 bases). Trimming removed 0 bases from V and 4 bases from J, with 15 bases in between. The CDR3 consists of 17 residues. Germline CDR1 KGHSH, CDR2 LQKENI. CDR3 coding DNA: TGTGCCAGCTCACCACCATTAGGGACACTACGCACCGGGGAGCTGTTTTTT. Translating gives CASSPPLGTLRTGELFF.

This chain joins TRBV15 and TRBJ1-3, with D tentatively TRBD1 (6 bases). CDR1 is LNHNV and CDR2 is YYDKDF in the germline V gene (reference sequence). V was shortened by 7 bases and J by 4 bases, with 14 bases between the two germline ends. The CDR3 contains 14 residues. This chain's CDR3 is CATKPGTGGNTIYF. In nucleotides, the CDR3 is TGTGCCACCAAGCCGGGCACAGGGGGAAACACCATATATTTT.